Following are 13 T cell receptor beta chains from one sample sequenced in a study of beta chain features in type 1 diabetes. Since all of the isolated RNA was reverse transcribed, expressed TCRB transcripts were what got sequenced. The data were produced by immunoSEQ multiplex PCR, yet TCRdb's version contains in-frame clones alone and is incomplete. The table has 330,000 or so clones, less than 20% seen once; the top ten hold about 0.044%. The specimen was naive CD4+ T cells from blood. The receptors come from a woman younger than 30 in good health.

The genes are TRBV14 and TRBJ1-2; D unresolved. With 0 bases removed from V and 5 bases from J, the gap between germline ends came to 10 bases. The CDR3 runs to 14 residues. Per the germline V gene, CDR1 is SGHDN and CDR2 is FVKESK. CDR3 protein: CASSQDRVLYGYTF. The DNA of the CDR3 is TGTGCCAGCAGCCAAGATCGGGTTTTATATGGCTACACCTTC.

CDR3 residues: CASSLEPYQVHEQYF. Written as DNA, the CDR3 is TGTGCCAGCAGCTTAGAGCCATACCAAGTCCACGAGCAGTACTTC. The chain carries TRBV7-6 and TRBJ2-7; no firm D call. This CDR3 has 15 amino acids. Germline V gene data show CDR1 as SGHVS and CDR2 as FNYEAQ. Trimming stripped 1 base from V and 5 bases from J, with 15 bases between.

The chain carries TRBV14 and TRBJ1-4, with D tentatively TRBD1 (5 bases). CDR3 length: 16 residues. The V end was cut by 1 base, the J end by 7 bases, with 16 bases between. From germline, CDR1 is SGHDN and CDR2 FVKESK. The DNA of the CDR3 is TGTGCCAGCAGCCAAGTCGACTCGGGGCGGGGTGAAAAACTGTTTTTT. As protein: CASSQVDSGRGEKLFF.

The chain recombines TRBV30 with TRBJ2-5; maybe TRBD1 (5 bases). CDR1 is GTSNPN, CDR2 SVGIG, per germline (reference sequence). Deletions cut 2 bases from V and 5 bases from J, with 18 bases between. The CDR3 has 15 residues. CDR3 in amino acids: CAWSPQAAGWETQYF. CDR3 sequence (DNA): TGTGCCTGGAGTCCACAGGCGGCAGGGTGGGAGACCCAGTACTTC.

V is TRBV18 and J is TRBJ1-2; possible D gene TRBD1, 6 bases. Between the trimmed V and J ends, which lost 6 bases and 3 bases, there was a span of 17 bases. Germline values: CDR1 KGHSH, CDR2 LQKENI. This CDR3 has 15 residues. CDR3 sequence: CASSLGARTYYGYTF. Written as DNA, the CDR3 is TGTGCCAGCTCGCTGGGGGCGCGGACCTACTATGGCTACACCTTC.

This sequence joins TRBV9 and TRBJ1-2, with D uncertain. The V gene lost 7 bases and the J gene lost 7 bases, with 14 bases spanning the gap. CDR3 length: 12 amino acids. Germline CDR1 and CDR2: SGDLS and YYNGEE. The DNA of the CDR3 is TGTGCCAGCTCTCCTGAGGGTAGTGGCTACACCTTC. Amino acid sequence: CASSPEGSGYTF.

The genes are TRBV2 and TRBJ2-6; TRBD2 matches 7 bases. Germline CDR1 SNHLY, CDR2 FYNNEI. This CDR3 is built from 14 residues. V lost 10 bases, J lost 4 bases, and 7 bases stayed unmatched. CDR3 amino acids: CAIGEGSGANVLTF. CDR3 bases: TGTGCCATCGGGGAGGGGTCCGGGGCCAACGTCCTGACTTTC.

The gene calls are TRBV5-1 and TRBJ2-7; perhaps TRBD1 as D (6 bases). CDR1 is SGHRS, CDR2 YFSETQ, per germline. V shed 4 bases and J shed 0 bases, with 11 bases lying between them. The CDR3 is 14 residues long. CDR3 sequence (DNA): TGCGCCAGCAGCGGGGTGGACAGCTCCTACGAGCAGTACTTC. Translating it yields CASSGVDSSYEQYF.

The chain carries TRBV25-1 and TRBJ1-2; the D gene is possibly TRBD1 (6 bases). The V gene lost 3 bases and the J gene lost 9 bases, with 14 bases spanning the gap. This CDR3 has 13 residues. Per the germline V gene, CDR1 is MGHDK and CDR2 is SYGVNS. The chain's CDR3 is CASSDGRGGSYTF. Written as DNA, the CDR3 is TGTGCCAGCAGTGACGGCAGGGGTGGAAGCTACACCTTC.

V gene TRBV5-4 combines with J gene TRBJ2-5, with D maybe TRBD1 (5 bases). There are 17 residues in the CDR3. In germline, CDR1 is SGHNT, CDR2 YYREEE (reference sequence). Trimming stripped 1 base from V and 2 bases from J, with 18 bases between. CDR3 in amino acids: CASSLRGRAGPQETQYF. CDR3 sequence (DNA): TGTGCCAGCAGCTTGAGGGGCAGGGCTGGTCCTCAAGAGACCCAGTACTTC. The full variable domain, its missing parts supplied by reference TRBV5-4 and TRBJ2-5, is ETGVTQSPTHLIKTRGQQVTLRCSSQSGHNTVSWYQQALGQGPQFIFQYYREEENGRGNFPPRFSGLQFPNYSSELNVNALELDDSALYLCASSLRGRAGPQETQYFGPGTRLLVL.

This chain uses TRBV7-2 with TRBJ2-1; D call uncertain. The V and J ends lost 1 base and 12 bases respectively, with 10 bases between them. The CDR3 length is 12 residues. Looked up from germline, CDR1 is SGHTA and CDR2 is FQGNSA. This chain's CDR3 is CASSLVPSVQFF. The CDR3 DNA is TGTGCCAGCAGCTTAGTCCCCAGCGTGCAGTTCTTC.

This clone was detected a few times. V is TRBV25-1 and J is TRBJ2-5; 11 nucleotides agree with TRBD1. The ends lost 4 bases at V and 6 bases at J; junction bases unmatched: 7. The CDR3 loop spans 15 amino acids. CDR1 and CDR2 (germline): MGHDK, SYGVNS. The CDR3 sequence is CASSVGTGGTKTQYF. The CDR3 DNA reads as TGTGCCAGCAGTGTCGGGACAGGGGGGACGAAGACCCAGTACTTC.

This clone appeared a few times. The chain is built from TRBV12-5 and TRBJ1-1, with D unresolved. The CDR3 has 14 residues. The germline V gene has CDR1 LGHNT and CDR2 FRNRAP. With 0 bases removed from V and 5 bases from J, the gap between germline ends came to 10 bases. DNA of the CDR3: TGTGCTAGTGGTTTGGTGGCAGGTCATACTGAAGCTTTCTTT. The encoded protein is CASGLVAGHTEAFF.